This note documents a single T cell receptor (beta chain) sequence. No antigen is known for it. These data originate in a study of cytomegalovirus exposure and HLA in healthy donors. Study results and caveats: In a later analysis, most CMV-associated TCR beta chains appeared HLA-restricted. V- and J-gene trimming in TCR beta was tied to a missense DCLRE1C variant by an analysis performed later.

Nominally healthy donors provided the samples, though records likely missed some immune exposures. Use of 60 Vbeta and 13 Jbeta primers characterized the PCR. In the original processing: In a later analysis, the count reached 75 million to 90 million unique TCR beta chains, with roughly 11 million shared. Sequenced by immunoSEQ multiplex PCR; TCRdb stores in-frame clones only, minus some. D and trimming come from the DNA, and the V and J calls and clone size come from that table. The sample records 160,000 or so clones, approximately 86% being singletons. CDR1 and CDR2 (germline): MNHEY, SVGAGI. The V gene end was trimmed by 0 bases and the J gene end by 3 bases; junction bases not matched to a gene: 1. There are 14 residues in the CDR3.

The V and J genes are TRBV6-5 and TRBJ1-2; 7 nucleotides match TRBD1. This sequence was found in a woman younger than 30 in good health and CMV-seronegative. The specimen was PBMCs. DNA of the CDR3: TGTGCCAGCAGTTACTCGGGGACAGACTATGGCTACACCTTC. Translating it yields CASSYSGTDYGYTF.